The 28 T cell receptor beta chains below all came from one sample that was sequenced in a study of early T cells in non-severe SARS-CoV-2 infection. TCRdb independently ran MiXCR on the 5' RACE reads; one entry per CDR3 protein. The data contain fewer than 35,000 distinct CDR3 sequences, approximately 5% of them singletons. The sequenced sample was whole blood. The receptors here all came from an adult who was a healthcare worker with PCR-confirmed SARS-CoV-2 infection or an uninfected control (not recorded which).

This clonotype was recorded many times. The chain recombines TRBV12-3 or TRBV12-4 with TRBJ1-6; D possibly corresponds to TRBD1 (6 bases). The CDR3 loop spans 15 amino acids. V shed 2 bases and J shed 10 bases, with 15 bases lying between them. The CDR3, as DNA: TGTGCCAGCAGTTTAAGGGGGGAGTTTGGATCACCCCTCCACTTT. As protein: CASSLRGEFGSPLHF.

This clonotype was recorded at least ten times. The chain has TRBV5-1 and TRBJ1-6, with 7 bases aligning to TRBD1. The trim removed 4 bases at V and 10 bases at J, leaving 11 bases unmatched. This CDR3 region has 15 residues. Per the germline V gene, CDR1 is SGHRS and CDR2 is YFSETQ. The CDR3 loop reads CASSAGTARGSPLHF. CDR3 nucleotide sequence: TGCGCCAGCAGCGCAGGGACGGCCAGGGGGTCACCCCTCCACTTT.

This clonotype was counted ten times or more. This chain connects TRBV20-1 to TRBJ1-3; D remains ambiguous. Germline V gene sequence: CDR1 DFQATT, CDR2 SNEGSKA (reference sequence). CDR3 length: 15 residues. The V end lost 0 bases, the J end lost 0 bases, and 9 bases lay between the germline ends. The CDR3, as DNA: TGCAGTGCTAGAGATCGGGGTGACTCTGGAAACACCATATATTTT. It translates to CSARDRGDSGNTIYF.

This clonotype occurred a few times. V gene TRBV5-1 combines with J gene TRBJ2-1; perhaps D is TRBD1 or TRBD2 (5 bases each). V lost 4 bases and J lost 7, with 12 bases in between. Germline CDR1 is SGHRS and CDR2 is YFSETQ. The CDR3 contains 13 residues. This CDR3 is CASSPWGKNEQFF. In nucleotides, the CDR3 is TGCGCCAGCAGCCCATGGGGGAAAAATGAGCAGTTCTTC.

The sample holds a few counts of this clonotype. V and J are TRBV30 and TRBJ2-2; D ambiguous. The CDR3 covers 15 residues. V was pared by 0 bases and J by 5 bases, with 13 bases between. CDR1 is GTSNPN and CDR2 is SVGIG in the germline V gene (reference sequence). The CDR3 is CAWSVYSGGTGELFF. The CDR3 DNA reads TGTGCCTGGAGTGTATATTCTGGTGGGACCGGGGAGCTGTTTTTT.

This clonotype was detected ten times or more. The gene calls are TRBV19 and TRBJ2-2; D is uncertain. In germline, CDR1 is LNHDA, CDR2 SQIVND (reference sequence). The CDR3 totals 12 residues. V lost 3 bases and J 8 bases, leaving 7 bases between the germline ends. CDR3 loop: CASSMVFGELFF. The CDR3 DNA follows: TGTGCCAGTAGTATGGTCTTTGGGGAGCTGTTTTTT.

This clonotype came up many times. The chain carries TRBV5-5 and TRBJ1-5; D remains ambiguous. This CDR3 spans 14 amino acids. Deletions cut 2 bases from V and 9 bases from J, with 15 bases between. Germline V CDR1 and CDR2: SGHKS, YYEKEE (reference sequence). CDR3 DNA: TGTGCCAGCAGCTTCGGAGAAGGCCCCGGGCCCCAGCATTTT. Amino acid sequence: CASSFGEGPGPQHF. The whole variable domain, remainder taken from reference TRBV5-5 and TRBJ1-5, is DAGVTQSPTHLIKTRGQQVTLRCSPISGHKSVSWYQQVLGQGPQFIFQYYEKEERGRGNFPDRFSARQFPNYSSELNVNALLLGDSALYLCASSFGEGPGPQHFGDGTRLSIL.

In this sample, this clonotype turned up many times. The rearrangement links TRBV29-1 to TRBJ1-5, with a weak D call TRBD1 (6 bases). Germline V gene data show CDR1 as SQVTM and CDR2 as ANQGSEA. This CDR3 contains 13 residues. Trimming left V 3 bases short and J 4 bases short, with 10 bases between. For the CDR3, the DNA is TGCAGCGTTGAGCAGGGGCCAAATCAGCCCCAGCATTTT. It codes for CSVEQGPNQPQHF.

This clonotype rates as medium-sized. The J gene is TRBJ1-1, the V gene TRBV7-9; TRBD1 agrees at 7 bases. J gave up 7 bases and V 5 bases, and 1 base lay outside the gene matches. Germline V lookup: CDR1 SEHNR, CDR2 FQNEAQ (reference sequence). This CDR3 is 11 amino acids long. DNA of the CDR3: TGTGCCAGCAGCGGGGACAGTGAAGCTTTCTTT. Its protein is CASSGDSEAFF.

This clonotype was detected many times. The genes are TRBV9 and TRBJ2-1; perhaps D is TRBD1 or TRBD2 (5 bases each). The CDR3 extends over 15 amino acids. Trimming removed 3 bases from V and 8 bases from J, with 18 bases in between. Germline assignment: CDR1 SGDLS and CDR2 YYNGEE. CDR3 sequence reads: CASSARGQGRDEQFF. In DNA form, the CDR3 reads TGTGCCAGCAGCGCCCGAGGGCAGGGTAGGGATGAGCAGTTCTTC.

As concerns this clonotype: A read error is possible here, since a much larger clone lies one base away. Since the CDR3 does not end with the conserved phenylalanine or tryptophan, this likely comes from a read error. V gene TRBV20-1 combines with J gene TRBJ2-1, with TRBD2 as a possible D gene (6 bases). From germline, CDR1 is DFQATT and CDR2 SNEGSKA (reference sequence). There are 13 residues in the CDR3. The ends were cut back, 6 bases at V and 3 bases at J, with 12 bases in the middle. The CDR3 region has the DNA TGCAGTGCCTCGGAGGGGTACTACAATGAGCAGTTCTCC. Translating gives CSASEGYYNEQFS.

This clonotype has only a few counts. The chain employs TRBV3-1 and TRBJ2-7, with TRBD1 as a possible D gene (6 bases). Germline CDR1 is LGHDT and CDR2 is YNNKEL (reference sequence). The V end was cut by 4 bases, the J end by 6 bases, with 16 bases between. The CDR3 contains 14 residues. CDR3 DNA: TGTGCCAGCAGCCGAGAGCAGGGGCATGCCGAGCAGTACTTC. Residues: CASSREQGHAEQYF.

This clonotype was recorded many times. The CDR3 protein is CASSWGDRISPTDTQYF. Here the CDR3 DNA reads TGCGCCAGCAGCTGGGGGGACAGGATCTCCCCCACAGATACGCAGTATTTT. This rearrangement joins TRBV5-1 to TRBJ2-3; the match to TRBD1 covers 8 bases. Germline lookup yields CDR1 SGHRS and CDR2 YFSETQ. J was trimmed by 2 bases and V by 3 bases; bases with no gene match: 11. The CDR3 spans 17 residues.

This clonotype occurred many times. The V and J genes are TRBV6-2 or TRBV6-3 and TRBJ2-7; weak D call: TRBD2 (5 bases). Trimming took 3 bases from V and 3 from J, leaving 18 bases between them. The CDR3 runs 16 residues. Germline CDR1 reads MNHEY; CDR2 reads SVGEGT. CDR3 sequence: CASSYDSGTSIYEQYF. DNA for the CDR3: TGTGCCAGCAGTTATGATTCCGGCACTAGTATCTACGAGCAGTACTTC.

This clonotype has at least ten counts. The rearrangement links TRBV20-1 to TRBJ2-1, with 15 bases aligning to TRBD2. The V segment lost 5 bases and the J segment 4 bases; nucleotides outside the gene matches: 12. Germline CDR1 and CDR2: DFQATT and SNEGSKA (reference sequence). This CDR3 region has 18 residues. The CDR3 here is CSAPQMGLAGGQYNEQFF. Here the CDR3 DNA reads TGCAGTGCTCCACAGATGGGACTAGCGGGGGGTCAGTACAATGAGCAGTTCTTC.

This rearrangement joins TRBV7-9 to TRBJ2-1; perhaps TRBD1 as D (5 bases). Germline CDR1 reads SEHNR; CDR2 reads FQNEAQ (reference sequence). The length of the CDR3 is 13 residues. V lost 3 bases and J lost 8, with 11 bases in between. The CDR3 DNA reads TGTGCCAGCAGCTTCGGCAGGGTGGATGAGCAGTTCTTC. It specifies CASSFGRVDEQFF. The entire variable domain, with the rest obtained from reference TRBV7-9 and TRBJ2-1, is as follows: DTGVSQNPRHKITKRGQNVTFRCDPISEHNRLYWYRQTLGQGPEFLTYFQNEAQLEKSRLLSDRFSAERPKGSFSTLEIQRTEQGDSAMYLCASSFGRVDEQFFGPGTRLTVL.

This clonotype was seen a handful of times. The chain carries TRBV12-3 or TRBV12-4 and TRBJ2-1; tentative D call: TRBD2 (6 bases). Trimming shortened V by 9 bases and J by 6 bases, and 18 bases separated the two germline ends. The CDR3 is made up of 14 amino acids. The CDR3 DNA follows: TGTGCCAGTGATGTCGGGGGAGCGTCCAATGAGCAGTTCTTC. It yields the protein CASDVGGASNEQFF.

The table lists this clonotype with many counts. The CDR3 sequence: CSVDRVGPYNEQFF. In DNA form, the CDR3 reads TGCAGCGTTGACAGGGTTGGACCCTACAATGAGCAGTTCTTC. The V gene is TRBV29-1, the J gene TRBJ2-1; D might be TRBD1 (5 bases). The CDR3 spans 14 residues. Between the trimmed V and J ends, which lost 3 bases and 2 bases, there was a span of 11 bases. CDR1 and CDR2 (germline): SQVTM, ANQGSEA.

This chain joins TRBV5-4 and TRBJ2-1, with 9 bases identical to TRBD2. The CDR3 loop spans 14 amino acids. Germline V lookup: CDR1 SGHNT, CDR2 YYREEE (reference sequence). V shed 3 bases and J 9 bases; nucleotides not matched to a gene: 7. The chain's CDR3 is CASSSGGGVFEQFF. CDR3 DNA sequence: TGTGCCAGCAGCTCGGGCGGGGGGGTTTTTGAGCAGTTCTTC.

The chain links TRBV6-2 or TRBV6-3 to TRBJ2-7, with D perhaps TRBD1 or TRBD2 (5 bases each). Trimming pared 4 bases from V and 3 bases from J, leaving 13 bases between. The CDR3 runs to 14 residues. In germline, CDR1 is MNHEY, CDR2 SVGEGT. The CDR3 sequence: CASSSRDDLYEQYF. DNA for the CDR3: TGTGCCAGCAGTTCTCGGGACGATCTCTACGAGCAGTACTTC.

This clonotype showed up many times. This chain links TRBV20-1 with TRBJ1-6; 8 positions match TRBD1. The V gene's germline CDR1 is DFQATT and CDR2 SNEGSKA (reference sequence). Trimming removed 3 bases from V and 9 bases from J; junction bases left unmatched: 16. This CDR3 contains 17 residues. CDR3 region: CSARGGDRPFWGSPLHF. CDR3 in DNA: TGCAGTGCTAGGGGTGGGGACAGGCCTTTCTGGGGTTCACCCCTCCACTTT.

This clonotype was recorded at least ten times. V usage is TRBV7-2 and J usage is TRBJ1-5; possibly TRBD1 for D (6 bases). Germline assignment: CDR1 SGHTA and CDR2 FQGNSA. This CDR3 region has 14 residues. The V gene lost 6 bases and the J gene lost 3 bases, with 12 bases spanning the gap. The CDR3 reads CASSLQGYNQPQHF. The CDR3, as DNA: TGTGCCAGCAGTTTACAGGGTTACAATCAGCCCCAGCATTTT. Supplemented by reference TRBV7-2 and TRBJ1-5, the full variable domain reads GAGVSQSPSNKVTEKGKDVELRCDPISGHTALYWYRQSLGQGLEFLIYFQGNSAPDKSGLPSDRFSAERTGGSVSTLTIQRTQQEDSAVYLCASSLQGYNQPQHFGDGTRLSIL.

This clonotype was counted only a few times. The V gene is TRBV7-9, the J gene TRBJ2-1; D possibly corresponds to TRBD2 (5 bases). This CDR3 is built from 15 residues. CDR1 and CDR2 (germline): SEHNR, FQNEAQ (reference sequence). Trimming cost V 6 bases and J 0 bases, with 12 bases left between them. The CDR3 region has the DNA TGTGCCAGCAGTCTGGACTTTAGCTCCTACAATGAGCAGTTCTTC. This gives the protein CASSLDFSSYNEQFF.

This clonotype showed up many times. The genes are TRBV20-1 and TRBJ1-1; D remains ambiguous. Trimming took off 6 bases at V and 3 bases at J, with 26 bases between the two ends. The CDR3 length is 17 residues. Per germline, CDR1 DFQATT and CDR2 SNEGSKA (reference sequence). CDR3 residues: CSATRVLESRWDTEAFF. CDR3 DNA: TGCAGTGCAACCCGAGTGCTAGAGTCCCGCTGGGACACTGAAGCTTTCTTT.

This rearrangement joins TRBV4-2 to TRBJ2-6; 9 bases are shared with TRBD1. The V gene end was trimmed by 3 bases and the J gene end by 0 bases; junction bases not matched to a gene: 6. The CDR3 extends over 18 amino acids. CDR1 is LGHNA and CDR2 is YNFKEQ in the germline V gene. The CDR3 reads CASSHLDRGGSGANVLTF. DNA of the CDR3: TGTGCCAGCAGCCACCTGGACAGGGGCGGCTCTGGGGCCAACGTCCTGACTTTC.

This clonotype has ten or more counts. The gene calls are TRBV9 and TRBJ1-2, with D possibly TRBD1 on 5 matching bases. Trimming left V 3 bases short and J 0 bases short, with 12 bases between. Germline V gene data show CDR1 as SGDLS and CDR2 as YYNGEE. This CDR3 comprises 15 residues. Written as DNA, the CDR3 is TGTGCCAGCAGCGCCGGACACGGAGCTAACTATGGCTACACCTTC. Protein sequence: CASSAGHGANYGYTF.

This clonotype was detected many times. The chain employs TRBV4-1 and TRBJ1-5; 9 bases are a match to TRBD1. Per the germline V gene, CDR1 is MGHRA and CDR2 is YSYEKL. The CDR3 totals 13 residues. Losses at the gene ends were 4 bases for V and 7 bases for J; bases not matched to a gene: 2. The chain's CDR3 is CASSRDRDQPQHF. Written as DNA, the CDR3 is TGCGCCAGCAGCCGGGACAGGGACCAGCCCCAGCATTTT.

This clonotype was counted at least ten times. The rearrangement joins TRBV10-2 to TRBJ1-2; D gene ambiguous. Trimming removed 3 bases from V and 2 bases from J, with 10 bases in between. The CDR3 covers 14 residues. CDR1 and CDR2 from the germline V gene are WSHSY and SAAADI. DNA of the CDR3: TGCGCCAGCAGTGACTGGCAGACCAACTATGGCTACACCTTC. Translation: CASSDWQTNYGYTF.